This T cell receptor (beta chain) was captured by sequencing in a study of T cells in localized non-small cell lung cancer. The study's findings and limits: Those with higher blood T cell density had longer overall survival.

This clone has a handful of counts. Its specificity is not known. The CDR3 covers 14 residues. CDR1 SGHNT and CDR2 YENEEA come from the germline V gene. The V and J ends lost 5 bases and 5 bases respectively, with 12 bases between them. Using immunoSEQ multiplex PCR, the repertoire was profiled, and TCRdb retains in-frame clones only, with some absent. The sample lists about 1,600 clones, 20% to 30% occurring once. The clonotype comes from a man aged 40 to 70 with stage II squamous cell lung carcinoma. V usage is TRBV11-3 and J usage is TRBJ2-2; D possibly matches TRBD1 or TRBD2 (5 bases each). Sample: normal lung tissue next to the tumor, taken before any cancer treatment. The CDR3 protein is CASSERWGTGELFF. CDR3 nucleotide sequence: TGTGCCAGCAGCGAGAGGTGGGGGACCGGGGAGCTGTTTTTT.